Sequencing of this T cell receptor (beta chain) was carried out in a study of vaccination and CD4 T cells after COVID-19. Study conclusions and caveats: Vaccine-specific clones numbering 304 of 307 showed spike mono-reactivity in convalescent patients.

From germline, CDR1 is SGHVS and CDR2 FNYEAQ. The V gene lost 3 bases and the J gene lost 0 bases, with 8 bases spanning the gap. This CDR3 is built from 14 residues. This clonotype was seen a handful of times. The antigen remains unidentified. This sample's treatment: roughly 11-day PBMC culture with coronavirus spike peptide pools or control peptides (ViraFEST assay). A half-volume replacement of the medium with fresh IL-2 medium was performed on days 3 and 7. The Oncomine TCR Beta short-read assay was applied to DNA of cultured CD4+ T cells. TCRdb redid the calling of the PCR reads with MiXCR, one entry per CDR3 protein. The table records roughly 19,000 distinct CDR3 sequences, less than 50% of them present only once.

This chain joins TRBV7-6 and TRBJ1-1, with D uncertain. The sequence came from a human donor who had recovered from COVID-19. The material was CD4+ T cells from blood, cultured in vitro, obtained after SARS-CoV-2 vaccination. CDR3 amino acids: CASSFGGLNTEAFF. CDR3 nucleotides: TGTGCCAGCAGCTTCGGCGGGCTGAACACTGAAGCTTTCTTT.